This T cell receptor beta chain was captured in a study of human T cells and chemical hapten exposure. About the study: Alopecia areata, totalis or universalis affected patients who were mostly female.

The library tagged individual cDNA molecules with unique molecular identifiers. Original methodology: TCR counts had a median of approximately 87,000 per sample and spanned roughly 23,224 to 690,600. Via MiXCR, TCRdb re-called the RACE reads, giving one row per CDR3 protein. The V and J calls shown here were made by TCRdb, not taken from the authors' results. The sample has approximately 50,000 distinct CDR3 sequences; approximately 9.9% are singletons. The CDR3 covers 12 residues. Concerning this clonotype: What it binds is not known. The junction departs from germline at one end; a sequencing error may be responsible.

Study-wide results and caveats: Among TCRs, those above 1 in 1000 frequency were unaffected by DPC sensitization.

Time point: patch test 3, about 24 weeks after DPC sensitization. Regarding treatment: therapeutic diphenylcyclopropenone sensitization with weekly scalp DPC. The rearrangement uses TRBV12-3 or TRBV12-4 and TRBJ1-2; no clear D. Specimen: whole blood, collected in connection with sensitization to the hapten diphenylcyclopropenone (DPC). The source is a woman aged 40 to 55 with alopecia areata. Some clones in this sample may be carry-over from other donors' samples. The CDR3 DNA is TGTGCCAGCAGTTTCACCCGCTATGGCTACTCCTTC. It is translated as CASSFTRYGYSF.